This section outlines one TCR beta chain sequence together with its context. The antigen remains undetermined. This CDR3 has 16 amino acids. Trimming took off 7 bases at V and 0 bases at J, with 16 bases between the two ends. TCRdb ran MiXCR on the 5' RACE reads and lists one entry per CDR3 protein. The data show approximately 150,000 distinct CDR3 sequences, approximately 7.7% seen once. The data were taken from a study of T cells after yellow fever vaccination. Turning to the study itself: Each low-cell-number fraction was prepared by means of SMART-Seq v4 Ultra Low Input.

Findings and caveats of the study: Weaker overall was a secondary response that nonetheless peaked faster, on day 5 versus 15. Abundant clonotypes (contaminants from the bulk population) could be present in FACS-sorted repertoires.

The clonotype originates from a man aged 25-45 years who received the YFV17D yellow fever vaccine. The V call is TRBV23-1, the J call TRBJ2-4; D might be TRBD1 (6 bases). TRBV23-1 is an open reading frame whose function is uncertain. The specimen comprised CD4+ T cells sorted from PBMCs, sampled 5 days after the yellow fever booster vaccination. CDR3 sequence: CASNRGQSLAKNIQYF. The DNA for the CDR3 is TGCGCCAGCAACCGCGGACAGTCACTAGCCAAAAACATTCAGTACTTC.